This T cell receptor beta chain was profiled in a study of T cells in Graves' hyperthyroidism and ophthalmopathy. Researchers took RNA transcripts and amplified the TCR beta CDR3 regions from them. In the first-round RT-PCR of the TCR CDR3, the HTBI primer set was used. One entry per CDR3 protein, called by TCRdb with MiXCR from the multiplex PCR reads. The sample has fewer than 700,000 distinct CDR3 sequences, 15% to 20% seen once. This clonotype was observed many times. The sequenced sample consisted of blood. This sequence was found in a woman aged 30 to 39 with Graves' hyperthyroidism.

This chain's CDR3 is CASSPEQGTEAFF. CDR3 DNA sequence: TGTGCCAGCAGCCCGGAACAGGGCACTGAAGCTTTCTTT. The chain has TRBV7-9 and TRBJ1-1; the D gene is possibly TRBD1 (6 bases). This CDR3 is built from 13 residues. CDR1 and CDR2 from the germline V gene are SEHNR and FQNEAQ (reference sequence). V lost 5 bases and J lost 4, with 11 bases in between.